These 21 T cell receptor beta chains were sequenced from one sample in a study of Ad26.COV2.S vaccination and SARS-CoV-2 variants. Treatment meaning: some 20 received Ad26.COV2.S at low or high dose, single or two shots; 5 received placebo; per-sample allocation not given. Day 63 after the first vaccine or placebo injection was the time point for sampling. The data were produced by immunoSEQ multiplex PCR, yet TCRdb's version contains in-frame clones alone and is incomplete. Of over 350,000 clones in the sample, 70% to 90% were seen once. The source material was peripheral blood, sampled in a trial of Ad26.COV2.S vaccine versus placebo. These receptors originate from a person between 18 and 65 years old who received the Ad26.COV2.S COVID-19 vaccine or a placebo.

The CDR3 is CATTNTEAFF. The CDR3 bases are TGTGCCACCACTAACACTGAAGCTTTCTTT. V usage is TRBV24-1 and J usage is TRBJ1-1; D gene uncertain. Germline V gene data show CDR1 as KGHDR and CDR2 as SFDVKD. Trimming removed 8 bases from V and 2 bases from J, with 2 bases in between. This CDR3 spans 10 amino acids.

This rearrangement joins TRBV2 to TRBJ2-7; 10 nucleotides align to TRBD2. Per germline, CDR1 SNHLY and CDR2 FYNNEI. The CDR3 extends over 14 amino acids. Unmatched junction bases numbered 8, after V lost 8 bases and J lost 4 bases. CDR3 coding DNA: TGTGCCAGCTCCCCCAGCGGGGGGGCTTACGAGCAGTACTTC. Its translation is CASSPSGGAYEQYF. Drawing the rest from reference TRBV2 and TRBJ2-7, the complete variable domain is EPEVTQTPSHQVTQMGQEVILRCVPISNHLYFYWYRQILGQKVEFLVSFYNNEISEKSEIFDDQFSVERPDGSNFTLKIRSTKLEDSAMYFCASSPSGGAYEQYFGPGTRLTVT.

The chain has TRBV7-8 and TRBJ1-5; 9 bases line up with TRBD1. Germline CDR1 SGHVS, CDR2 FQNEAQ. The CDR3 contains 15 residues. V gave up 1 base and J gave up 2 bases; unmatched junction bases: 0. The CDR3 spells CASSLGTGGNQPQHF. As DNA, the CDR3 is TGTGCCAGCAGCTTAGGGACAGGGGGCAATCAGCCCCAGCATTTT. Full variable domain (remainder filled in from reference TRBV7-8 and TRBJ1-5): GAGVSQSPRYKVAKRGQDVALRCDPISGHVSLFWYQQALGQGPEFLTYFQNEAQLDKSGLPSDRFFAERPEGSVSTLKIQRTQQEDSAVYLCASSLGTGGNQPQHFGDGTRLSIL.

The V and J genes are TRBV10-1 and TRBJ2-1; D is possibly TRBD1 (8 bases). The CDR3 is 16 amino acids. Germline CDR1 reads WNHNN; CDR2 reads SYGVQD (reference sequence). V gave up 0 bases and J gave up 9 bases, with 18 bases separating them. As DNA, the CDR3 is TGCGCCAGCAGTGAGTCCGGGGGGTCAGGGGGCAGTGAGCAGTTCTTC. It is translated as CASSESGGSGGSEQFF.

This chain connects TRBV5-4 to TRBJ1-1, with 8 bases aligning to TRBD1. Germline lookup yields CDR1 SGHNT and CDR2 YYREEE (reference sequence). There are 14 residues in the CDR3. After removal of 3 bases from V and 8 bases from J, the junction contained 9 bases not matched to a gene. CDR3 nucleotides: TGTGCCAGCAGCTCAATGACCCGGGACAGGGAAGCTTTCTTT. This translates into CASSSMTRDREAFF.

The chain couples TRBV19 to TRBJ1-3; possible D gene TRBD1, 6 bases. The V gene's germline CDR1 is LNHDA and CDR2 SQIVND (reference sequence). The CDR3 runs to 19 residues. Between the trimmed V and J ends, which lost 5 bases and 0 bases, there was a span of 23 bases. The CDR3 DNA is TGTGCCAGTAGTGGACCACTCGGGGGCCAACGAATCTCTGGAAACACCATATATTTT. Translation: CASSGPLGGQRISGNTIYF.

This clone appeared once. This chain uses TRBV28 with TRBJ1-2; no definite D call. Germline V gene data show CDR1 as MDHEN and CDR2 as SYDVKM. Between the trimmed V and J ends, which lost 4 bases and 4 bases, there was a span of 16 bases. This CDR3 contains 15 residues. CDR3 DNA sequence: TGTGCCAGCAGTTCCGCGACGGCCTCCTTCTATGGCTACACCTTC. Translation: CASSSATASFYGYTF.

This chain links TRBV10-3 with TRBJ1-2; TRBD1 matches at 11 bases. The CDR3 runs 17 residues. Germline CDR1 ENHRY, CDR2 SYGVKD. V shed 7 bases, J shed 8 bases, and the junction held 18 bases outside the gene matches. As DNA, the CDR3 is TGTGCCATCACCCCCAGGACAGGGGGCGATTTGTGGAACGGCTACACCTTC. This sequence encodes CAITPRTGGDLWNGYTF.

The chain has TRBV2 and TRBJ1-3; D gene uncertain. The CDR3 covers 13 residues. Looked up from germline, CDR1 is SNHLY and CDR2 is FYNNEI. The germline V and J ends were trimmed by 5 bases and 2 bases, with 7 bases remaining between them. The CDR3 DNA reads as TGTGCCAGCAGTCGGGAGCCTGGAAACACCATATATTTT. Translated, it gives CASSREPGNTIYF.

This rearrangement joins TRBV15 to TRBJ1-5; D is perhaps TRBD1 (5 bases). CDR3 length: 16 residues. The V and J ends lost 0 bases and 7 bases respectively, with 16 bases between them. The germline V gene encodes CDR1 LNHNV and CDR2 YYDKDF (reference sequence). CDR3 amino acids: CATSRDRVGEGQPQHF. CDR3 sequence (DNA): TGTGCCACCAGCAGAGATCGAGTAGGGGAGGGGCAGCCCCAGCATTTT.

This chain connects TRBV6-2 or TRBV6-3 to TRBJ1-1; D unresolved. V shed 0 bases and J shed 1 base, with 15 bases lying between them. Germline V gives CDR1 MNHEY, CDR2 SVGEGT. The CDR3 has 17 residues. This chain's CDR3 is CASSYSIDRGGNTEAFF. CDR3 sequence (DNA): TGTGCCAGCAGTTACTCGATTGATCGGGGAGGGAACACTGAAGCTTTCTTT.

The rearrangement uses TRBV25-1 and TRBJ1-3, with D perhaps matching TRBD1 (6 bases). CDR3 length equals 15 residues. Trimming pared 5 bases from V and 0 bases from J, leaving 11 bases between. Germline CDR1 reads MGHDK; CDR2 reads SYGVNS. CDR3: CASSQPGDSGNTIYF. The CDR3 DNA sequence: TGTGCCAGCAGTCAACCAGGGGACTCTGGAAACACCATATATTTT.

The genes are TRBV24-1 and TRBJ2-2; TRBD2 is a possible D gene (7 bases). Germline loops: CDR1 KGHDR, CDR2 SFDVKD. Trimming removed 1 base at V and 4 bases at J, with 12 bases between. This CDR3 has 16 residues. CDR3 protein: CATSDFAGAATGELFF. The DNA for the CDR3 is TGTGCCACCAGTGATTTTGCGGGGGCGGCCACCGGGGAGCTGTTTTTT.

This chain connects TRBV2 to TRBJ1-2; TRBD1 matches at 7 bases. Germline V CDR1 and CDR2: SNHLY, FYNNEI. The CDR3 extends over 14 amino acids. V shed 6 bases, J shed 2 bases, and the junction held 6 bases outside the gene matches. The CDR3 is CASSPMGQNYGYTF. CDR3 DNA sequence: TGTGCCAGCAGCCCGATGGGACAGAACTATGGCTACACCTTC.

The CDR3 loop is CATSDPGQGNSNQPQHF. In DNA form, the CDR3 reads TGTGCCACCAGTGACCCGGGACAGGGGAATAGCAATCAGCCCCAGCATTTT. The V and J genes are TRBV24-1 and TRBJ1-5, with 10 bases that match TRBD1. After removal of 4 bases from V and 0 bases from J, the junction contained 5 bases not matched to a gene. Germline V lookup: CDR1 KGHDR, CDR2 SFDVKD. There are 17 residues in the CDR3.

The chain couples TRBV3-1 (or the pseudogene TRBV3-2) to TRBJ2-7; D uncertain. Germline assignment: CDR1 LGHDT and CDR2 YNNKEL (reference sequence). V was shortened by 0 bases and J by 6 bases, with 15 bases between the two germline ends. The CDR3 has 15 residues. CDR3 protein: CASSQDLGFGREQYF. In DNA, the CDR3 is TGTGCCAGCAGCCAAGATTTAGGGTTCGGCCGCGAGCAGTACTTC.

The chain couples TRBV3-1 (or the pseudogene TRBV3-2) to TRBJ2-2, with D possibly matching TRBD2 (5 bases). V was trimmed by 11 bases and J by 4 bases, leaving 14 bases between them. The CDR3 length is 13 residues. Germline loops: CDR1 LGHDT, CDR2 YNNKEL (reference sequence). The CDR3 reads CASGERSTGELFF. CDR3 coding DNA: TGTGCCTCCGGGGAGCGAAGCACCGGGGAGCTGTTTTTT.

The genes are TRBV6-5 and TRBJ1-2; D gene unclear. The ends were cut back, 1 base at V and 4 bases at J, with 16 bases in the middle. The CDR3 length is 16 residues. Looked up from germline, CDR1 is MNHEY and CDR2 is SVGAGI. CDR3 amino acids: CASSYYRPIRPYGYTF. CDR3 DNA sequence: TGTGCCAGCAGTTACTACAGACCAATCCGTCCCTATGGCTACACCTTC.

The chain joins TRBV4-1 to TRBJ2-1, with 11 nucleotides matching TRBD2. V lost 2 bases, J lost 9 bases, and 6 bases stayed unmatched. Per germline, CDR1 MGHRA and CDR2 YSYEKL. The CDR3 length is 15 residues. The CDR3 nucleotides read TGCGCCAGCAGCCAACTAGCGGGGGGAGGTGGTGAGCAGTTCTTC. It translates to CASSQLAGGGGEQFF.

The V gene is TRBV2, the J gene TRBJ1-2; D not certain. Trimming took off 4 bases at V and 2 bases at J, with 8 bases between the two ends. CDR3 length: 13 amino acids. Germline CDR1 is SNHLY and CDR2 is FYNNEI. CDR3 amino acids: CASSGGFNYGYTF. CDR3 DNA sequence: TGTGCCAGCAGTGGAGGTTTCAACTATGGCTACACCTTC. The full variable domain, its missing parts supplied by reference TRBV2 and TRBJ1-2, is EPEVTQTPSHQVTQMGQEVILRCVPISNHLYFYWYRQILGQKVEFLVSFYNNEISEKSEIFDDQFSVERPDGSNFTLKIRSTKLEDSAMYFCASSGGFNYGYTFGSGTRLTVV.

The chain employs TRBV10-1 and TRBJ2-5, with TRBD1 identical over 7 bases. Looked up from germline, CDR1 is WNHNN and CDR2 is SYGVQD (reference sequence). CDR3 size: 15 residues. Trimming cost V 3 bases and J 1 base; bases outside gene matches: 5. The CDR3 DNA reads TGCGCCAGCAGTGACCAGACAGGGCCCCAAGAGACCCAGTACTTC. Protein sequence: CASSDQTGPQETQYF.